This entry describes one TCR beta chain. Its antigen remains unknown. An end of the junction does not agree with germline; a read error may underlie this. This CDR3 has 13 amino acids. From germline, CDR1 is ENHRY and CDR2 SYGVKD. Individual cDNA molecules each carried unique molecular identifiers attached by the library. TCRdb passed the RACE reads through MiXCR, listing each CDR3 protein once. The sample consists of approximately 90,000 distinct CDR3 sequences, roughly a tenth of them appearing once. This sample is drawn from a study of human T cells and chemical hapten exposure. In the study overall: Each patient's scalp received weekly diphenylcyclopropenone throughout the approximately 25-week study.

Time point indicated: patch test 1, 2 weeks after DPC sensitization. Treatment: therapeutic diphenylcyclopropenone sensitization with weekly scalp DPC. Study-wide points: Compared to controls, expanded TCRs made significantly more large clusters of similar CDR3s. Counts of TCRs expanded at PT1 correlated positively with patch test score.

The sample was whole blood, taken in connection with sensitization to the hapten diphenylcyclopropenone (DPC). This receptor was taken from a man aged 40-49 years with alopecia areata. Some clones in this sample may be carry-over from other donors' samples. The chain recombines TRBV10-3 with TRBJ2-5, with TRBD1 as a possible D gene (6 bases). DNA for the CDR3: TGTGCCATCGGAGAAACAGGGCCAGAGACCCAGCACTTC. It encodes CAIGETGPETQHF.